One sample yielded the 14 T cell receptor beta chains listed below, sequenced in a study of neurological immune-mediated disorders. TCRdb redid the calling of the 5' RACE reads with MiXCR, one entry per CDR3 protein. Altogether 30,000 to 45,000 distinct CDR3 sequences are present, more than 9% being singletons, with the ten largest covering about 3.9%. Source material: CD4+ T cells from blood. The receptors were gathered from a woman between 25 and 40 years old with HTLV-1-associated myelopathy (HAM/TSP).

This clonotype was observed at least ten times. The rearrangement links TRBV18 to TRBJ1-2; D gene unclear. Trimming shortened V by 3 bases and J by 2 bases, and 13 bases separated the two germline ends. The CDR3 contains 15 residues. The V gene's germline CDR1 is KGHSH and CDR2 LQKENI. The CDR3 region is CASSPGIGLNYGYTF. The CDR3 DNA reads as TGTGCCAGCTCACCCGGTATCGGCCTGAACTATGGCTACACCTTC.

This clonotype has a count of ten or more. This may be a read error, as it is one base from a much larger clone. The genes are TRBV6-5 and TRBJ2-3; no definite D call. CDR1 and CDR2 (germline): MNHEY, SVGAGI. The CDR3 has 13 amino acids. CDR3 coding DNA: TGTGTCAGCCGGGCGAGTAGCACAGATACGCAGTATTTT. Its translation: CVSRASSTDTQYF.

This clonotype showed up many times. The chain recombines TRBV7-2 with TRBJ1-4; possible D gene TRBD1, 5 bases. The V end lost 3 bases, the J end lost 11 bases, and 13 bases lay between the germline ends. The CDR3 extends over 13 amino acids. The germline V gene encodes CDR1 SGHTA and CDR2 FQGNSA. Written as DNA, the CDR3 is TGTGCCAGCAGCTTGCCGGGGCCGCCGAAACTGTTTTTT. Amino acids: CASSLPGPPKLFF.

Ten or more counts support this clonotype. The CDR3: CASSPRQGIGSPLHF. In DNA form, the CDR3 reads TGTGCCAGCTCACCCCGACAGGGAATAGGTTCACCCCTCCACTTT. The J gene is TRBJ1-6, the V gene TRBV18, with 7 nucleotides matching TRBD1. After removal of 3 bases from V and 9 bases from J, the junction contained 8 bases not matched to a gene. There are 15 residues in the CDR3. Germline V lookup: CDR1 KGHSH, CDR2 LQKENI.

In its sample, this clonotype was seen many times. The chain combines TRBV29-1 with TRBJ1-3; D is uncertain. The CDR3 consists of 15 residues. The ends were cut back, 3 bases at V and 0 bases at J, with 12 bases in the middle. Germline values: CDR1 SQVTM, CDR2 ANQGSEA. CDR3 DNA: TGCAGCGTTGATCCGGGCTCATCCTCTGGAAACACCATATATTTT. Protein sequence: CSVDPGSSSGNTIYF. The variable domain in full, with the rest retrieved from reference TRBV29-1 and TRBJ1-3, is SAVISQKPSRDICQRGTSLTIQCQVDSQVTMMFWYRQQPGQSLTLIATANQGSEATYESGFVIDKFPISRPNLTFSTLTVSNMSPEDSSIYLCSVDPGSSSGNTIYFGEGSWLTVV.

This clonotype was counted only a few times. V and J are TRBV6-1 and TRBJ1-4; 8 bases are a match to TRBD1. J gave up 10 bases and V 2 bases, and 9 bases lay outside the gene matches. Germline CDR1 and CDR2: MNHNS and SASEGT. This CDR3 contains 15 residues. The CDR3 spells CASSERTGKGGKLFF. The CDR3 nucleotides read TGTGCCAGCAGTGAAAGGACAGGGAAAGGGGGAAAACTGTTTTTT.

This clonotype was recorded at least ten times. V is TRBV7-2 and J is TRBJ1-5, with D unclear. The CDR3 covers 12 residues. Germline V gene sequence: CDR1 SGHTA, CDR2 FQGNSA. The germline V and J ends were trimmed by 2 bases and 5 bases, with 4 bases remaining between them. In DNA form, the CDR3 reads TGTGCCAGCAGCTTAAGGGATCAGCCCCAGCATTTT. Protein: CASSLRDQPQHF. Combining the CDR3 with reference TRBV7-2 and TRBJ1-5 gives the whole variable domain GAGVSQSPSNKVTEKGKDVELRCDPISGHTALYWYRQSLGQGLEFLIYFQGNSAPDKSGLPSDRFSAERTGGSVSTLTIQRTQQEDSAVYLCASSLRDQPQHFGDGTRLSIL.

This clonotype was seen many times. The chain joins TRBV14 to TRBJ2-1; no clear D. V was clipped by 1 base and J by 0 bases, with 7 bases between them. The germline V gene has CDR1 SGHDN and CDR2 FVKESK. The CDR3 covers 15 residues. CDR3 DNA: TGTGCCAGCAGCCAAGCCCCAGGCTCCTACAATGAGCAGTTCTTC. It encodes CASSQAPGSYNEQFF.

In this sample, this clonotype is medium-sized (0.01 to 0.1%). The chain recombines TRBV20-1 with TRBJ2-1; possibly TRBD1 or TRBD2 for D (5 bases each). V lost 0 bases, J lost 8 bases, and 8 bases lay in between. This CDR3 spans 12 amino acids. CDR1 is DFQATT and CDR2 is SNEGSKA in the germline V gene (reference sequence). For the CDR3, the DNA is TGCAGTGCTAGAGACAGGGACCATGAGCAGTTCTTC. This codes for CSARDRDHEQFF.

This clonotype showed up many times. CDR3: CASSPRAQGLSDTQYF. CDR3 coding DNA: TGTGCCAGCAGCCCTCGGGCACAGGGACTATCAGATACGCAGTATTTT. This chain links TRBV6-6 with TRBJ2-3; D is possibly TRBD2 (7 bases). CDR3 length equals 16 residues. Germline lookup yields CDR1 MNHNY and CDR2 SVGAGI (reference sequence). Trimming removed 6 bases from V and 4 bases from J, with 20 bases in between.

This clonotype was picked up many times. The CDR3 loop reads CASSSGTGYEQYF. In DNA, the CDR3 is TGCGCCAGCAGTTCCGGGACAGGGTACGAGCAGTACTTC. The chain recombines TRBV5-1 with TRBJ2-7, with 9 bases aligning to TRBD1. V was pared by 5 bases and J by 4 bases, with 4 bases of the junction left unmatched. The CDR3 is made up of 13 amino acids. The germline V gene encodes CDR1 SGHRS and CDR2 YFSETQ.

Remarks on this clonotype: A much larger clone is a single base away; this may be a read error. V is TRBV3-1 and J is TRBJ2-1; D tentatively fits TRBD1 or TRBD2 (7 bases each). The CDR3 covers 18 residues. The V and J ends lost 3 bases and 7 bases respectively, with 25 bases between them. From germline, CDR1 is LGHDT and CDR2 YNNKEL (reference sequence). CDR3 protein: CASSHPGQGGPVFNEQFF. The CDR3 bases are TGTGCCAGCAGCCACCCCGGGCAGGGGGGGCCCGTTTTTAATGAGCAGTTCTTC.

This clonotype was observed at least ten times. J is TRBJ2-7 and V is TRBV6-6; 9 bases map to TRBD1. The length of the CDR3 is 15 residues. The J segment lost 1 base and the V segment lost 7 bases, leaving 8 bases of the junction unmatched. The V gene's germline CDR1 is MNHNY and CDR2 SVGAGI (reference sequence). The CDR3 sequence is CASTVGQGLSYEQYF. CDR3 nucleotide sequence: TGTGCCAGCACCGTAGGACAGGGGCTATCCTACGAGCAGTACTTC.

This clonotype was seen many times. This chain uses TRBV14 with TRBJ1-6, with 8 bases lining up with TRBD1. This CDR3 comprises 18 residues. With 4 bases clipped from V and 8 bases from J, the junction kept 16 bases outside the gene matches. The V gene's germline CDR1 is SGHDN and CDR2 FVKESK. The CDR3 protein is CASSPGQGRGLRDSPLHF. In nucleotides, the CDR3 is TGTGCCAGCAGCCCAGGACAGGGTCGCGGACTGAGGGATTCACCCCTCCACTTT.